The TCR beta chain under discussion was sequenced for a study of glioma-infiltrating T cells. Overall study results and limits: Non-neoplastic patients had below-expected tissue-blood divergence, while all gliomas exceeded expectation. Very few CDR3 sequences were shared between tissue and blood.

Using RNA template, CDR3s of TCR alpha and beta were amplified with iRepertoire arm-PCR. One-step reverse transcription and amplification started from around 100-400 ng of tissue mRNA or PBMC total RNA. TCRdb analysed the multiplex PCR reads with MiXCR anew, one entry per CDR3 protein. The sample carries 4,500 to 6,000 distinct CDR3 sequences, around 29% recorded once. As to this clonotype: Its target is unknown.

CDR3 length: 13 amino acids. V dropped 5 bases and J dropped 5 bases, with 12 bases sitting between them. Germline lookup yields CDR1 MNHEY and CDR2 SVGEGT. The chain links TRBV6-2 or TRBV6-3 to TRBJ1-1; TRBD1 might be the D (5 bases). This TCR derives from a human donor with low-grade glioma or glioblastoma, undergoing nonglioma brain surgery, or in good health (not recorded which). Sequencing input: glioma tissue, nonneoplastic brain tissue, or PBMCs (not recorded which). As DNA, the CDR3 is TGTGCCAGCAGTCCCCGCAGGGAGACTGAAGCTTTCTTT. Translating gives CASSPRRETEAFF.